The sequence of this T cell receptor (beta chain) was determined in a study of blood T cell repertoires in COVID-19 (dated by TCRdb to 2018 to 2021). Notes on the research overall: Collaborator samples came from the United States, Italy and Spain and covered acute and convalescent phases of COVID-19. The prospective study material was composed of cDNA or gDNA derived from T cells, B-cell-depleted T cells, or PBMCs. The sample metadata nearly always contained a de-identified subject ID, COVID-19 status, age in years and sex. The samples were drawn from the first 160 participants of the ongoing ImmuneRACE study and from 1,254 subjects provided by 6 global collaborators. Deeply sampled blood TCRbeta repertoires from subjects exposed to, actively infected with, or recovered from COVID-19 were included in the dataset. Where HLA class I and class II types were available, the types were taken from metadata supplied by the sample provider, not from assay-based typing. A freely available public database, intended as a resource for researchers studying the immune response to SARS-CoV-2, is where the repertoires were released.

In the prospective study, participants were about 18 to 89 years old, resided in around 25 geographic areas of the United States, and were enrolled through a virtual design. In the prospective study, participants were assigned to cohorts based on the clinical history participants reported in a screening survey and a study questionnaire. For ImmuneRACE Cohort 3, a participant was defined as recovered based on two consecutive negative NP/OP PCR tests, clearance by a healthcare professional, or resolution of symptoms. Each participant in the prospective study had whole blood, serum and a nasopharyngeal or oropharyngeal swab collected by mobile phlebotomists. Prospective study participants could optionally give additional blood draws and questionnaires over an approximately two-month period. Before DNA extraction, prospective study blood samples were shipped either frozen or at room temperature. The immunoSEQ Assay, a bias-controlled multiplex PCR, was used to amplify TCRbeta CDR3 regions from genomic DNA. In the paper's pipeline: Within the assay, amplification of reference gene primers was used to estimate how many nucleated cells each sample contained. To quantify the absolute abundance of each unique TCRbeta CDR3 rearrangement, sequence reads were collapsed and filtered. For each sample, productive Simpson clonality was calculated by taking the square root of Simpson's diversity index across productive rearrangements. TCRdb's version of the immuneACCESS table is confined to in-frame rearrangements and falls short of the full clone set. An unresolved V gene accounts for under half of the shortfall where checked; the remainder is of unknown origin. V and J calls and clone size follow that table, whereas D and trimming were derived from the DNA. The sample table contains roughly 200,000 clones; only one count was recorded for about nine tenths of them. The top ten clones comprise just over 2.5% of the sample.

The paper as a whole reports these results and caveats: The amount of clinical and demographic metadata varied by source and participant and was provided uncurated.

Turning to this clone: There is no known antigen for this receptor. Per-base qualities were not stored, and no clone one base away is much larger.

Reading the germline V gene gives CDR1 SGHVS and CDR2 FNYEAQ. The CDR3 spans 16 residues, from the cysteine through the phenylalanine. The entry retains the CDR3 DNA only, 48 bases that are in frame from base 1. Compared with germline, V lacks 1 base and J lacks 1 base; bases without a gene match: 4. The V and J genes are TRBV7-6 and TRBJ1-5; 7 middle bases align to TRBD1. Sequences were obtained from PBMCs or T cells enriched from blood (not recorded which). This sequence was found in a woman aged 25 to 45 who had recovered from COVID-19. The nucleotide sequence is TGTGCCAGCAGCTTAGAGGCAGGGGGAAGCAATCAGCCCCAGCATTTT. It specifies CASSLEAGGSNQPQHF. Supplemented by the reference TRBV7-6 and TRBJ1-5 proteins around the CDR3, the complete variable domain is GAGVSQSPRYKVTKRGQDVALRCDPISGHVSLYWYRQALGQGPEFLTYFNYEAQQDKSGLPNDRFSAERPEGSISTLTIQRTEQRDSAMYRCASSLEAGGSNQPQHFGDGTRLSIL.